This T cell receptor beta chain was profiled in a study of glioma-infiltrating T cells after dendritic cell vaccination. Across the whole study: Patients received three intradermal dendritic cell vaccine injections at biweekly intervals. Regarding the study as a whole: No direct clonality-survival link was found; a diverse polyclonal response may matter.

As regards this clone: What it binds is unknown.

The immunoSEQ assay amplified TCRB CDR3 from up to 2 ug DNA. The protocol was immunoSEQ multiplex PCR, while the TCRdb copy is restricted to in-frame clones and leaves out a portion. The sample contains fewer than 110,000 clones, about four fifths of which appear only once. None of the glioblastoma patients had an isocitrate dehydrogenase mutation. Trimming pared 0 bases from V and 12 bases from J, leaving 9 bases between. CDR1 and CDR2 from the germline V gene are GTSNPN and SVGIG (reference sequence). This CDR3 has 11 residues. This sequence joins TRBV30 and TRBJ2-1, with D perhaps matching TRBD2 (5 bases). This TCR was recovered from a human donor with glioblastoma. The sample in question was blood, obtained before dendritic cell vaccination. The CDR3 DNA reads as TGTGCCTGGAGTGTAGTTCGGGGGCAGTTCTTC. The encoded protein is CAWSVVRGQFF. The full variable domain, completed using reference TRBV30 and TRBJ2-1, is SQTIHQWPATLVQPVGSPLSLECTVEGTSNPNLYWYRQAAGRGLQLLFYSVGIGQISSEVPQNLSASRPQDRQFILSSKKLLLSDSGFYLCAWSVVRGQFFGPGTRLTVL.